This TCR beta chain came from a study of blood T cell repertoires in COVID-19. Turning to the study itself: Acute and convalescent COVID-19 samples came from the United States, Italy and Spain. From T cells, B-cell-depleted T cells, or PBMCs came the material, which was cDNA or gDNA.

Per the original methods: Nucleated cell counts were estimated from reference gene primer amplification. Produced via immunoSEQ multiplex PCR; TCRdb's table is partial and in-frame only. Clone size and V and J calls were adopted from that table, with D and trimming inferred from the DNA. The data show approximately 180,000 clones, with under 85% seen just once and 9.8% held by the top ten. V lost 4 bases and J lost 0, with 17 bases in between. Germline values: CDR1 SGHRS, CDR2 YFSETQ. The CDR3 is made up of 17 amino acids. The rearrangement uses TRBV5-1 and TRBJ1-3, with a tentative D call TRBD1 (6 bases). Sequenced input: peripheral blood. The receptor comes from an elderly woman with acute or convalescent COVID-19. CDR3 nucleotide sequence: TGCGCCAGCAGCCCGGGACACACGAGCATCTCTGGAAACACCATATATTTT. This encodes CASSPGHTSISGNTIYF. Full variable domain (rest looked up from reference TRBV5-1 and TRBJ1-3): KAGVTQTPRYLIKTRGQQVTLSCSPISGHRSVSWYQQTPGQGLQFLFEYFSETQRNKGNFPGRFSGRQFSNSRSEMNVSTLELGDSALYLCASSPGHTSISGNTIYFGEGSWLTVV.